The 28 T cell receptor beta chains reported below all come from one sample, sequenced in a study of blood T cells in healthy people across ages. Primed by a sample-barcoded 5' primer and a J-beta primer mix, a second PCR proceeded for about 6 to 11 cycles. TCRdb called the 5' RACE reads again in MiXCR, with one record for every CDR3 protein. The sample shows just over 1 million distinct CDR3 sequences, 35% to 50% of them seen only once. Sequencing was performed on blood. The receptors here all came from a woman aged 55-69 years in good health.

This chain joins TRBV2 and TRBJ2-7; 10 nucleotides match TRBD2. The CDR3 runs 12 residues. V was pared by 10 bases and J by 4 bases, with 4 bases of the junction left unmatched. The germline gives CDR1 SNHLY, CDR2 FYNNEI. CDR3 DNA sequence: TGTGCCACCAAGCGGGAGGGTTACGAGCAGTACTTC. Translation gives CATKREGYEQYF.

V is TRBV5-1 and J is TRBJ2-5, with D unresolved. Germline-derived CDR1 and CDR2 are SGHRS and YFSETQ. The V end was cut by 7 bases, the J end by 1 base, with 8 bases between. The CDR3 loop spans 12 amino acids. The CDR3 DNA reads as TGCGCCAGCGCCAATCCCCAAGAGACCCAGTACTTC. Translation: CASANPQETQYF. The entire variable domain, with the rest obtained from reference TRBV5-1 and TRBJ2-5, is as follows: KAGVTQTPRYLIKTRGQQVTLSCSPISGHRSVSWYQQTPGQGLQFLFEYFSETQRNKGNFPGRFSGRQFSNSRSEMNVSTLELGDSALYLCASANPQETQYFGPGTRLLVL.

This clonotype has only a few counts. This rearrangement joins TRBV6-1 to TRBJ1-4; D call uncertain. Germline-derived CDR1 and CDR2 are MNHNS and SASEGT. V gave up 3 bases and J gave up 7 bases, with 12 bases separating them. The CDR3 length is 14 residues. The CDR3 nucleotides are TGTGCCAGCAGTGATCGGGTAAAGGGTGAAAAACTGTTTTTT. Protein: CASSDRVKGEKLFF.

A remark on this clonotype: The junction and the germline gene differ at one end; a read error may be behind it. The CDR3 coding sequence is TGCAGTGCTAGCTCACAGGCGCACGATATGCAGTATTTT. Protein: CSASSQAHDMQYF. The V call is TRBV20-1, the J call TRBJ2-3, with a possible D match to TRBD1 (5 bases). The CDR3 is made up of 13 amino acids. Germline V gene lookup returns CDR1 DFQATT and CDR2 SNEGSKA (reference sequence).

The V gene is TRBV7-9, the J gene TRBJ2-7, with 8 bases identical to TRBD1. This CDR3 has 15 amino acids. The J segment lost 5 bases and the V segment lost 4 bases, leaving 10 bases of the junction unmatched. Germline CDR1 reads SEHNR; CDR2 reads FQNEAQ (reference sequence). CDR3 residues: CASSYTGGPRDEQYF. The DNA of the CDR3 is TGTGCCAGCAGCTACACAGGGGGACCTCGCGACGAGCAGTACTTC.

This chain uses TRBV24-1 with TRBJ2-1, with D unresolved. V lost 1 base to trimming and J lost 7 bases, with 4 bases between them. Germline V lookup: CDR1 KGHDR, CDR2 SFDVKD. The CDR3 sequence is 12 residues long. Here the CDR3 DNA reads TGTGCCACCAGTGATTTAGGTAATGAGCAGTTCTTC. As protein: CATSDLGNEQFF.

This chain uses TRBV6-5 with TRBJ2-3; weak D call: TRBD1 (5 bases). There are 16 residues in the CDR3. Deletions cut 6 bases from V and 4 bases from J, with 20 bases between. Germline-derived CDR1 and CDR2 are MNHEY and SVGAGI. The CDR3 is CASRSGLPSHPDTQYF. In DNA, the CDR3 is TGTGCCAGCAGGTCAGGGTTACCGTCACATCCAGATACGCAGTATTTT.

V and J are TRBV6-1 and TRBJ1-2; D call uncertain. The CDR3 sequence is 13 residues long. Trimming left V 4 bases short and J 0 bases short, with 6 bases between. Germline lookup yields CDR1 MNHNS and CDR2 SASEGT. The CDR3 reads CASSVGANYGYTF. CDR3 in DNA: TGTGCCAGCAGTGTCGGGGCTAACTATGGCTACACCTTC.

This clonotype has a handful of counts. V gene TRBV6-5 combines with J gene TRBJ2-7; 7 positions agree with TRBD1. This CDR3 is built from 15 residues. V lost 2 bases to trimming and J lost 6 bases; unmatched junction nucleotides: 10. Germline V gives CDR1 MNHEY, CDR2 SVGAGI. CDR3 residues: CASSYTDGTGAEQYF. The CDR3 nucleotides are TGTGCCAGCAGTTACACCGACGGTACAGGGGCCGAGCAGTACTTC.

The J gene is TRBJ1-1, the V gene TRBV29-1; TRBD1 aligns across 7 bases. From germline, CDR1 is SQVTM and CDR2 ANQGSEA. The CDR3 is 13 residues long. Losses at the gene ends were 5 bases for V and 8 bases for J; bases not matched to a gene: 11. CDR3 amino acids: CSVCSTGISEAFF. For the CDR3, the DNA is TGCAGCGTTTGCTCGACAGGGATCTCAGAAGCTTTCTTT.

V is TRBV10-3 and J is TRBJ2-1; 8 bases align to TRBD2. The germline V gene encodes CDR1 ENHRY and CDR2 SYGVKD. V was pared by 6 bases and J by 6 bases, with 10 bases of the junction left unmatched. The CDR3 runs to 15 residues. CDR3 protein: CAISDTSGGVNEQFF. CDR3 coding DNA: TGTGCCATCAGCGATACTAGCGGAGGCGTCAATGAGCAGTTCTTC.

A few counts support this clonotype. The V gene is TRBV20-1, the J gene TRBJ2-1, with D possibly being TRBD2 (6 bases). Germline CDR1 DFQATT, CDR2 SNEGSKA (reference sequence). Trimming shortened V by 2 bases and J by 4 bases, and 18 bases separated the two germline ends. The CDR3 sequence is 16 residues long. CDR3 nucleotides: TGCAGTGCTAGACGCCCAGGCGGGGTAGAGTACAATGAGCAGTTCTTC. Its protein is CSARRPGGVEYNEQFF.

J is TRBJ2-5 and V is TRBV18, with TRBD1 identical over 9 bases. This CDR3 has 15 residues. V lost 3 bases, J lost 5 bases, and 7 bases stayed unmatched. Looked up from germline, CDR1 is KGHSH and CDR2 is LQKENI. The CDR3 reads CASSPTQGAQETQYF. The CDR3 DNA reads TGTGCCAGCTCACCGACACAGGGGGCGCAGGAGACCCAGTACTTC.

In this sample, this clonotype turned up a few times. The chain is built from TRBV2 and TRBJ2-1, with D tentatively TRBD1 (5 bases). This CDR3 has 15 residues. The germline V gene encodes CDR1 SNHLY and CDR2 FYNNEI. Trimming pared 1 base from V and 0 bases from J, leaving 7 bases between. The CDR3 is CASSEVDSSYNEQFF. The CDR3 DNA reads as TGTGCCAGCAGTGAAGTAGACAGCTCCTACAATGAGCAGTTCTTC.

This clonotype was picked up a small number of times. The J gene is TRBJ2-7, the V gene TRBV29-1; TRBD2 aligns across 10 bases. This CDR3 is 13 amino acids long. Germline lookup yields CDR1 SQVTM and CDR2 ANQGSEA. Unmatched junction bases numbered 3, after V lost 4 bases and J lost 3 bases. The DNA of the CDR3 is TGCAGCGTTGCCCTAGCGGGAGACTACGAGCAGTACTTC. Protein: CSVALAGDYEQYF.

The rearrangement uses TRBV28 and TRBJ2-5, with D perhaps TRBD2 (7 bases). Germline CDR1 reads MDHEN; CDR2 reads SYDVKM. V was cut by 5 bases and J by 2 bases, with 18 bases left in between. This CDR3 has 16 amino acids. The CDR3 sequence: CASSTYQGGAQETQYF. The CDR3 nucleotides read TGTGCCAGCAGTACTTATCAAGGGGGGGCACAAGAGACCCAGTACTTC.

As regards this clonotype: A much larger clonotype is one base distant, so this may be a read error. The chain carries TRBV12-3 or TRBV12-4 and TRBJ2-5; D possibly corresponds to TRBD2 (7 bases). V lost 4 bases and J lost 4, with 16 bases in between. The CDR3 loop spans 15 amino acids. DNA of the CDR3: TGTGCCAGCAGTTCACTTGGGGGAGGGGGAGAGACCCAGTACTTC. Its protein product is CASSSLGGGGETQYF.

Ten or more counts support this clonotype. Just one base apart from a much larger clone, this may be a read error. The CDR3 region is CASSSWSGYNEQYF. As DNA, the CDR3 is TGCGCCAGCAGCTCCTGGAGCGGATACAATGAGCAGTACTTC. The rearrangement links TRBV5-1 to TRBJ2-5, with D tentatively TRBD2 (5 bases). V was clipped by 3 bases and J by 11 bases, with 20 bases between them. Germline V CDR1 and CDR2: SGHRS, YFSETQ. The CDR3 has 14 amino acids.

The chain recombines TRBV7-3 with TRBJ2-3, with D possibly TRBD2 on 6 matching bases. Germline V gene data show CDR1 as SGHTA and CDR2 as FQGTGA. CDR3 length: 14 amino acids. V shed 4 bases and J shed 3 bases, with 11 bases lying between them. The CDR3 DNA reads TGTGCCAGCAGCTCTTCCGGGGGAACAGATACGCAGTATTTT. The encoded protein is CASSSSGGTDTQYF. The variable domain in full, with the rest retrieved from reference TRBV7-3 and TRBJ2-3, is GAGVSQTPSNKVTEKGKYVELRCDPISGHTALYWYRQSLGQGPEFLIYFQGTGAADDSGLPNDRFFAVRPEGSVSTLKIQRTERGDSAVYLCASSSSGGTDTQYFGPGTRLTVL.

About this clonotype: One junction end does not reproduce the germline sequence, and a read error may be involved. The chain combines TRBV14 with TRBJ2-7; D may be TRBD1 (6 bases). The CDR3 is made up of 13 amino acids. Germline CDR1 reads SGHDN; CDR2 reads FVKESK. The CDR3: CVSRQQGSYEQYF. The CDR3 nucleotides are TGTGTCAGCAGGCAACAGGGCTCCTACGAGCAGTACTTC.

This clonotype has just a few counts. This rearrangement joins TRBV5-1 to TRBJ2-6; D gene uncertain. V shed 2 bases and J shed 1 base, with 13 bases lying between them. Germline V lookup: CDR1 SGHRS, CDR2 YFSETQ. The CDR3 is 17 residues long. This CDR3 is CASSFRPLGSGANVLTF. In DNA, the CDR3 is TGCGCCAGCAGCTTCCGGCCCCTTGGGTCTGGGGCCAACGTCCTGACTTTC. Based on the CDR3 plus reference TRBV5-1 and TRBJ2-6, the full variable domain is KAGVTQTPRYLIKTRGQQVTLSCSPISGHRSVSWYQQTPGQGLQFLFEYFSETQRNKGNFPGRFSGRQFSNSRSEMNVSTLELGDSALYLCASSFRPLGSGANVLTFGAGSRLTVL.

This clonotype was seen only once. A junction end diverges from the germline sequence, so it may reflect a read error. The CDR3 loop reads CAGSLVVGETQYF. CDR3 DNA: TGTGCCGGCAGCTTAGTGGTGGGAGAGACCCAGTACTTC. The chain links TRBV7-9 to TRBJ2-7; D call uncertain. The last part of the DNA fits TRBJ2-5 better; the J call may be wrong. The CDR3 totals 13 residues. The V gene's germline CDR1 is SEHNR and CDR2 FQNEAQ (reference sequence).

The chain uses TRBV6-2 or TRBV6-3 and TRBJ2-6; TRBD1 aligns across 8 bases. Germline V gene sequence: CDR1 MNHEY, CDR2 SVGEGT. J gave up 3 bases and V 5 bases, and 6 bases lay outside the gene matches. The CDR3 has 16 amino acids. The CDR3 DNA reads TGTGCCAGCAGTAAACAGGGGGGTGGTGGGGCCAACGTCCTGACTTTC. Translating it yields CASSKQGGGGANVLTF.

The chain combines TRBV12-3 or TRBV12-4 with TRBJ1-5, with D hard to call. CDR3 length equals 13 residues. Trimming took 2 bases from V and 4 from J, leaving 6 bases between them. CDR3 in amino acids: CASSLKRNQPQHF. CDR3 coding DNA: TGTGCCAGCAGTTTAAAGCGGAATCAGCCCCAGCATTTT.

The chain's CDR3 is CASSLGPGQGADTQYF. CDR3 in DNA: TGTGCCAGCAGCTTAGGGCCGGGACAGGGTGCAGATACGCAGTATTTT. The chain carries TRBV7-6 and TRBJ2-3; 9 nucleotides match TRBD1. Germline V gives CDR1 SGHVS, CDR2 FNYEAQ. The CDR3 length is 16 residues. V dropped 1 base and J dropped 4; count of bases not matched to a gene: 6.

The J gene is TRBJ2-1, the V gene TRBV7-9; 13 nucleotides match TRBD2. Losses at the gene ends were 2 bases for V and 7 bases for J; bases not matched to a gene: 14. The CDR3 spans 19 residues. Looked up from germline, CDR1 is SEHNR and CDR2 is FQNEAQ (reference sequence). The DNA of the CDR3 is TGTGCCAGCAGCTTATGGACTAGCGGGAGATTCGGGATTGTGAATGAGCAGTTCTTC. This gives the protein CASSLWTSGRFGIVNEQFF.

This clonotype was seen only a few times. The chain employs TRBV6-5 and TRBJ2-3; possible D gene TRBD1, 5 bases. CDR1 is MNHEY and CDR2 is SVGAGI in the germline V gene. The CDR3 has 15 amino acids. V lost 2 bases to trimming and J lost 2 bases, with 11 bases between them. CDR3 DNA: TGTGCCAGCAGTTACGACAGATCTGCCACAGATACGCAGTATTTT. Translation gives CASSYDRSATDTQYF.

The V gene is TRBV7-2, the J gene TRBJ2-3; TRBD2 matches 13 bases. The J segment lost 8 bases and the V segment lost 5 bases, leaving 4 bases of the junction unmatched. The CDR3 totals 14 residues. Germline loops: CDR1 SGHTA, CDR2 FQGNSA. The CDR3 sequence: CASSRLAGGLTQYF. In DNA, the CDR3 is TGTGCCAGCAGCCGACTAGCGGGAGGTCTTACGCAGTATTTT.